The rows below give T cell receptor beta chains drawn from one sample of a study of OX40 agonist ivuxolimab in advanced cancers. Profiled with immunoSEQ multiplex PCR; TCRdb holds only in-frame clones, not every one. The profile shows fewer than 85,000 clones, 86% of them singletons. Source: CD4+ or CD8+ T cells sorted from blood, taken in a trial of the OX40 agonist ivuxolimab. The source is an adult with an advanced solid tumor such as melanoma, head and neck, liver or kidney cancer. CDR3s include the opening cysteine and the closing phenylalanine or tryptophan. D genes are given only for firm matches. The size of a clone is reported for some rows only, either as once, few or many, or as a class for expanded clones.

D gene	clone size	V gene	J gene	CDR3 protein	CDR3 DNA
NA	NA	TRBV6-1	TRBJ1-1	CASNRVNTEAFF	TGTGCCAGCAATCGGGTGAACACTGAAGCTTTCTTT
TRBD2	NA	TRBV5-1	TRBJ2-4	CASSLGLAVAKNIQYF	TGCGCCAGCAGCTTGGGTCTAGCGGTAGCCAAAAACATTCAGTACTTC
NA	NA	TRBV6-5	TRBJ1-2	CASSAHRVPNYGYTF	TGTGCCAGCAGTGCCCACAGGGTCCCTAACTATGGCTACACCTTC
NA	NA	TRBV5-1	TRBJ1-2	CASSLALGATKNYGYTF	TGCGCCAGCAGCTTGGCCCTAGGGGCCACAAAAAACTATGGCTACACCTTC
NA	NA	TRBV12-5	TRBJ1-5	CASGLEGWGEPQHF	TGTGCTAGTGGTTTGGAGGGATGGGGGGAGCCCCAGCATTTT
NA	NA	TRBV28	TRBJ1-5	CASTKGRSNQPQHF	TGTGCCAGCACTAAGGGACGGAGCAATCAGCCCCAGCATTTT
NA	NA	TRBV15	TRBJ1-1	CATSRDLVQSEAFF	TGTGCCACCAGCAGAGATCTGGTACAGTCTGAAGCTTTCTTT
TRBD2	NA	TRBV7-2	TRBJ2-1	CASSSLAGFYNEQFF	TGTGCCAGCAGCTCATTAGCGGGATTCTACAATGAGCAGTTCTTC
NA	NA	TRBV28	TRBJ1-5	CASRVRGHLSNQPQHF	TGTGCCAGCAGGGTAAGGGGACATCTAAGCAATCAGCCCCAGCATTTT
NA	NA	TRBV28	TRBJ2-6	CASSFGVLSGANVLTF	TGTGCCAGCAGTTTCGGTGTCCTCTCTGGGGCCAACGTCCTGACTTTC
NA	NA	TRBV5-1	TRBJ2-7	CASSPNTGTGAGEQYF	TGCGCCAGCAGCCCTAACACCGGGACTGGGGCGGGGGAGCAGTACTTC
TRBD2	NA	TRBV25-1	TRBJ2-3	CASSEPRGGPRTDTQYF	TGTGCCAGCAGTGAACCCCGGGGGGGGCCCCGCACAGATACGCAGTATTTT
TRBD1	once	TRBV7-2	TRBJ1-2	CASSPGQGARDYTF	TGTGCCAGCAGCCCCGGACAGGGGGCGAGGGATTACACCTTC
NA	once	TRBV4-3	TRBJ1-1	CASSQDFGQKAFF	TGCGCCAGCAGCCAAGACTTCGGACAGAAAGCTTTCTTT
NA	NA	TRBV5-6	TRBJ2-5	CASSLVLRLTRETQYF	TGTGCCAGCAGCTTGGTTCTTAGACTGACTAGGGAGACCCAGTACTTC
NA	NA	TRBV21-1	TRBJ1-3	CASSNERTGCARKAFSGNTIYF	TGTGCCAGCAGCAACGAACGGACAGGGTGTGCTCGGAAAGCTTTCTCTGGAAACACCATATATTTT
NA	NA	TRBV15	TRBJ1-4	CATSRVVSLGGKLFF	TGTGCCACCAGCAGAGTCGTGAGTTTGGGGGGAAAACTGTTTTTT
NA	NA	TRBV25-1	TRBJ2-2	CASSELQFTGELFF	TGTGCCAGCAGTGAATTACAGTTCACCGGGGAGCTGTTTTTT
NA	NA	TRBV25-1	TRBJ1-1	CASRGGHMNTEAFF	TGTGCCAGCCGAGGGGGGCACATGAACACTGAAGCTTTCTTT
TRBD2	NA	TRBV5-1	TRBJ2-1	CASTGGPSGLFSYNEQFF	TGCGCCAGCACGGGGGGGCCTAGCGGTTTATTCTCCTACAATGAGCAGTTCTTC
NA	few	TRBV28	TRBJ1-5	CASSFSPRGQPQHF	TGTGCCAGCAGTTTCTCCCCGCGGGGTCAGCCCCAGCATTTT
NA	NA	TRBV6-1	TRBJ2-3	CASSLGALGDTQYF	TGTGCCAGCTCCTTAGGGGCCCTCGGAGATACGCAGTATTTT
NA	few	TRBV7-9	TRBJ1-4	CASSPGLTNEKLFF	TGTGCCAGCAGCCCAGGGTTAACTAATGAAAAACTGTTTTTT
TRBD1	NA	TRBV28	TRBJ2-5	CASSAYRGRETQYF	TGTGCCAGCAGTGCCTACAGGGGGCGAGAGACCCAGTACTTC
TRBD1	NA	TRBV18	TRBJ1-5	CASSPSTGNQPQHF	TGTGCCAGCTCACCATCGACAGGGAATCAGCCCCAGCATTTT
NA	NA	TRBV6-5	TRBJ1-4	CASSYGPYTDEKLFF	TGTGCCAGCAGTTACGGCCCCTACACGGATGAAAAACTGTTTTTT
NA	NA	TRBV5-4	TRBJ1-4	CASSIGASREKLFF	TGTGCCAGCAGCATCGGGGCCAGTAGGGAAAAACTGTTTTTT
NA	NA	TRBV2	TRBJ1-4	CASSGDRSSNEKLFF	TGTGCCAGCAGTGGGGACCGTAGCTCTAATGAAAAACTGTTTTTT
NA	NA	TRBV4-3	TRBJ1-5	CASSQDRSFDQPQHF	TGCGCCAGCAGCCAAGATAGGAGTTTTGATCAGCCCCAGCATTTT
TRBD2	NA	TRBV4-3	TRBJ2-3	CASSQGTSIAADTQYF	TGCGCCAGCAGCCAAGGGACTAGCATCGCCGCAGATACGCAGTATTTT
TRBD1	NA	TRBV9	TRBJ1-4	CASSGGQGRYEKLFF	TGTGCCAGCAGCGGCGGACAGGGGCGGTATGAAAAACTGTTTTTT
NA	NA	TRBV5-6	TRBJ2-7	CASSFPDGREQYF	TGTGCCAGCAGCTTTCCGGATGGGCGCGAGCAGTACTTC
TRBD1	few	TRBV28	TRBJ1-1	CASRILGQGSPKNTEAFF	TGTGCCAGCAGGATTCTTGGACAGGGTAGCCCCAAGAACACTGAAGCTTTCTTT
NA	NA	TRBV7-2	TRBJ1-5	CASSLKFNQPQHF	TGTGCCAGCAGCTTGAAGTTTAATCAGCCCCAGCATTTT
NA	NA	TRBV30	TRBJ2-7	CAWNPGVWTYEQYF	TGTGCCTGGAATCCAGGAGTTTGGACCTACGAGCAGTACTTC
TRBD1	few	TRBV12-5	TRBJ1-3	CASGATGVGNTIYF	TGTGCTAGTGGTGCCACAGGGGTCGGAAACACCATATATTTT
NA	NA	TRBV6-1	TRBJ2-1	CASILRTEPYNEQFF	TGTGCCAGCATCCTCAGGACAGAGCCCTACAATGAGCAGTTCTTC
NA	once	TRBV5-6	TRBJ2-1	CASSHSLGRHEQFF	TGTGCCAGCAGCCACTCCCTGGGACGCCATGAGCAGTTCTTC
NA	NA	TRBV4-1	TRBJ2-7	CASSRTPGDEQYF	TGCGCCAGCAGCCGAACGCCAGGGGACGAGCAGTACTTC
TRBD1	NA	TRBV19	TRBJ1-5	CASSIYRGHNQPQHF	TGTGCCAGTAGTATATACAGGGGCCACAATCAGCCCCAGCATTTT
NA	NA	TRBV28	TRBJ1-2	CASSLPLYGYTF	TGTGCCAGCAGTTTACCTTTGTATGGCTACACCTTC
NA	NA	TRBV18	TRBJ1-5	CASSPGLYSNQPQHF	TGTGCCAGCTCACCAGGGCTATATAGCAATCAGCCCCAGCATTTT
NA	NA	TRBV7-9	TRBJ1-4	CASSPPLGANEKLFF	TGTGCCAGCAGCCCCCCACTGGGCGCTAATGAAAAACTGTTTTTT
NA	once	TRBV7-6	TRBJ2-3	CASSFGEWDTQYF	TGTGCCAGCAGCTTTGGGGAATGGGATACGCAGTATTTT
TRBD1	NA	TRBV18	TRBJ1-1	CASSSTSPGQTTEAFF	TGTGCCAGCTCATCTACCAGTCCGGGACAGACCACTGAAGCTTTCTTT
NA	NA	TRBV19	TRBJ1-4	CASKRDPKNEKLFF	TGTGCCAGTAAGCGGGACCCTAAGAATGAAAAACTGTTTTTT
NA	NA	TRBV18	TRBJ1-4	CASSLDRPFNEKLFF	TGTGCCAGCTCGCTTGACAGGCCCTTCAATGAAAAACTGTTTTTT
TRBD1	NA	TRBV5-4	TRBJ2-5	CASSRGTGQETQYF	TGTGCCAGCAGCCGAGGGACAGGGCAAGAGACCCAGTACTTC
NA	NA	TRBV9	TRBJ1-4	CASSVGVTRGTNEKLFF	TGTGCCAGCAGCGTAGGAGTCACCCGAGGCACTAATGAAAAACTGTTTTTT
NA	NA	TRBV28	TRBJ1-5	CASQPGHNQPQHF	TGTGCCAGTCAACCTGGCCACAATCAGCCCCAGCATTTT
TRBD1	NA	TRBV5-5	TRBJ1-4	CASSGGGGFEKLFF	TGTGCCAGCAGTGGAGGGGGCGGATTTGAAAAACTGTTTTTT
NA	NA	TRBV6-5	TRBJ2-7	CASSLQGHEQYF	TGTGCCAGCAGTCTACAGGGTCACGAGCAGTACTTC
NA	NA	TRBV7-2	TRBJ2-7	CASSKQGGEQYF	TGTGCCAGCAGTAAGCAGGGCGGCGAGCAGTACTTC
NA	NA	TRBV6-6	TRBJ1-2	CASSYSRGNYGYTF	TGTGCCAGCAGTTACTCGAGAGGGAACTATGGCTACACCTTC
NA	NA	TRBV29-1	TRBJ2-4	CSVLTGRTAPQNIQYF	TGCAGCGTTTTGACCGGGCGGACGGCCCCACAAAACATTCAGTACTTC